Below, one TCR beta chain is given with its context. It lacks a known antigen. Base-call qualities are not available, and no considerably larger clone is one nucleotide away. Graves' hyperthyroidism was defined as stable when no progression to ophthalmopathy occurred over 18 months of follow-up. Hyperthyroidism patients were newly diagnosed, with disease duration under 2 months, and aged 18 to 65 years. Exclusion was applied to patients with uncontrolled infections, other autoimmune diseases, pregnancy or lactation. Diagnoses relied on clinical symptoms, serum thyroxine and TRAb, thyroid ultrasound and orbital computed tomography. Ficoll-Paque density gradient centrifugation was used to isolate PBMCs from around 9.1 ml of fresh peripheral blood. Total RNA was extracted using Trizol reagent, and RNA quality was assessed on an Agilent 2100 Bioanalyzer. This record belongs to a study of T cells in Graves' hyperthyroidism and ophthalmopathy (dated by TCRdb to 2018 to 2020). For context, the study as a whole: Peripheral blood was sampled at the time of initial diagnosis, prior to any treatment. To identify distinguishing TCR V-J signatures, a discovery cohort of around 98 patients was used, comprising 43 with Graves' ophthalmopathy and some 57 with stable Graves' hyperthyroidism. Prospective prediction of ophthalmopathy was tested in an independent validation cohort consisting of some 19 hyperthyroidism patients and 17 patients who later progressed to ophthalmopathy. The roughly 94 discovery patients were randomly divided into training and test sets at a 7:3 ratio. The study also compared thyroid tissue and blood T-cell repertoires from 5 to 7 Graves' hyperthyroidism patients. After blood sampling, hyperthyroidism patients were treated with methimazole at a starting dose of 30 mg daily, and ophthalmopathy patients were treated with high-dose intravenous methylprednisolone. TCR Vbeta CDR3 sequencing of approximately 140 peripheral blood samples (roughly 41 ophthalmopathy, over 70 hyperthyroidism and roughly 17 progressor patients) is reported in the paper. The full study reports these points: No statistical method was used to set the sample size in advance, and investigators knew the group allocation. Blood samples also contained most of the expanded thyroid clonotypes (frequency above 0.001), which suggests that blood repertoires may reflect thyroid immune responses. In cross-validation, a model built on a 13 V-J signature told ophthalmopathy apart from stable hyperthyroidism with just under 90% sensitivity and roughly 81% specificity, and in testing the same model reached 80%/75%. In validation, the model predicted progression to ophthalmopathy with 55% to 71% sensitivity and 72% to 75% specificity, a median of around six months before onset.

TCR beta CDR3 regions were amplified from RNA transcripts. A first-round RT-PCR of the TCR CDR3 used the HTBI primer set with the Qiagen OneStep RT-PCR kit. The libraries were constructed in a second round of multiplex PCR and then size-selected and purified. The libraries were sequenced on an Illumina HiSeq2000 using paired-end 100 bp reads. Per the source publication's procedure: SOAPnuke was used to process the raw data, removing reads that contained adapters or uncalled bases, had a mean Phred below 15, or lacked an exact match to the constant primer or identifier. COPE v1.2.5 was used to merge the high-quality paired reads, and each unique nucleotide sequence was defined as a clonotype. Clonotypes were aligned to IMGT TRBV, TRBD and TRBJ reference segments using MiTCR v1.1. Analysis was restricted to V-J combinations with a frequency above 0.0001, which covered 99.2% of repertoires. A TCS score was defined as the ratio of F50 (clonal expansion) to E x V (chaos), with BLOSUM62-based TCRdist applied between CDR3 peptides within each V-J. Welch's t-statistics and random forest reduced fewer than 600 V-J features to 10 to 15, which were used in a naive Bayes classifier (R e1071). In TCRdb, the public reads were trimmed at Q25 with fastp and aligned with MiXCR, with productive beta chains retained. Identical CDR3 proteins give one entry, which carries the most common genes and DNA. The V and J calls and clone size are TCRdb's, not the authors'. A total of approximately 210,000 distinct CDR3 sequences appear in this sample, 15% to 20% of them only once. Of the sample, roughly 50% falls within the top ten clones.

The germline V gene specifies MDHEN as CDR1 and SYDVKM as CDR2. The CDR3 goes from the cysteine to the phenylalanine over 15 residues. Left in the record is the CDR3 DNA by itself, 45 bases read in frame from the first base. Trimming leaves V shorter by 6 bases and J shorter by 4 bases, with the junction holding 8 bases beyond the gene matches. The TCR was taken from a man over 45 with Graves' hyperthyroidism. The receptor chain draws on TRBV28 and TRBJ1-2; 10 bases in the middle match TRBD1. Specimen: blood. The DNA sequence reads TGTGCCAGCAGCCTCGGGACAGGGGTGAGCTATGGCTACACCTTC. It codes for CASSLGTGVSYGYTF.